The clone carrying this T cell receptor (beta chain) was seen a single time. TCRdb keeps only in-frame clones here, not all; method: immunoSEQ multiplex PCR. The repertoire consists of some 120,000 clones, with 70% to 90% occurring once and the leading ten covering roughly 1.2%. The data were taken from a study of blood T cell repertoires in COVID-19. The overall study: Samples came from the United States, Italy and Spain, spanning acute and convalescent COVID-19.

Looked up from germline, CDR1 is SQVTM and CDR2 is ANQGSEA. CDR3 length: 14 amino acids. Trimming pared 4 bases from V and 2 bases from J, leaving 12 bases between. This receptor was obtained from a woman of 80 years or more with acute or convalescent COVID-19. Input material: peripheral blood. This sequence joins TRBV29-1 and TRBJ1-5; a weak D match, TRBD1 (5 bases). The CDR3 DNA sequence: TGCAGCGTTGCAGTAGGGGTTGGCAATCAGCCCCAGCATTTT. Its protein product is CSVAVGVGNQPQHF.